Below are 25 T cell receptor beta chains sequenced from a single sample in a study of lymphopenia after photon versus proton radiotherapy. Data came from immunoSEQ multiplex PCR; TCRdb stores just in-frame clones and leaves some out. This table has 150,000 to 200,000 clones, 80% to 90% appearing once. The specimen comprised peripheral blood, sampled from a patient treated with photon-based radiotherapy. The receptors were sampled from a man over 45 with gastric cancer.

The chain joins TRBV5-8 to TRBJ2-2; TRBD2 matches at 9 bases. With 3 bases clipped from V and 7 bases from J, the junction kept 7 bases outside the gene matches. Germline V CDR1 and CDR2: SGHTS, YDEGEE. There are 15 residues in the CDR3. For the CDR3, the DNA is TGTGCCAGCAGCTCAATAGCGGGAGTCGGCGGGGAGCTGTTTTTT. The encoded protein is CASSSIAGVGGELFF.

V is TRBV28 and J is TRBJ1-2; D is unclear. The CDR3 contains 14 residues. The germline V gene has CDR1 MDHEN and CDR2 SYDVKM. V was shortened by 3 bases and J by 5 bases, with 13 bases between the two germline ends. CDR3 loop: CASSFGTEYYGYTF. DNA for the CDR3: TGTGCCAGCAGTTTTGGTACAGAGTATTATGGCTACACCTTC.

This clone was seen a single time. The V gene is TRBV7-6, the J gene TRBJ2-7; D not resolved. This CDR3 is 17 amino acids long. CDR1 is SGHVS, CDR2 FNYEAQ, per germline. The V end was cut by 1 base, the J end by 2 bases, with 18 bases between. CDR3 DNA: TGTGCCAGCAGCTTAGGCCCCCCCGTCGGCGTTACCTACGAGCAGTACTTC. Its translation is CASSLGPPVGVTYEQYF.

The chain has TRBV2 and TRBJ1-4, with D hard to call. Germline V gene lookup returns CDR1 SNHLY and CDR2 FYNNEI. V was trimmed by 6 bases and J by 8 bases, leaving 7 bases between them. This CDR3 has 11 amino acids. Here the CDR3 reads CASRIQEKLFF. CDR3 DNA: TGTGCCAGCAGGATACAGGAAAAACTGTTTTTT.

This chain uses TRBV7-8 with TRBJ1-3; D is ambiguous. Germline assignment: CDR1 SGHVS and CDR2 FQNEAQ. V was trimmed by 5 bases and J by 7 bases, leaving 15 bases between them. The CDR3 has 14 residues. Here the CDR3 reads CASSPREGANTIYF. DNA for the CDR3: TGTGCCAGCAGCCCGCGAGAAGGTGCTAACACCATATATTTT.

V and J are TRBV27 and TRBJ2-7, with TRBD2 matching over 7 bases. Germline V CDR1 and CDR2: MNHEY, SMNVEV (reference sequence). The CDR3 totals 14 residues. Germline trimming cut 4 bases from V and 3 bases from J; bases unmatched to any gene: 6. CDR3 in amino acids: CASSWRERDYEQYF. The CDR3, as DNA: TGTGCCAGCAGTTGGCGGGAGAGAGACTACGAGCAGTACTTC.

J is TRBJ2-7 and V is TRBV30; the match to TRBD2 covers 13 bases. This CDR3 comprises 14 residues. The V gene's germline CDR1 is GTSNPN and CDR2 SVGIG (reference sequence). Losses at the gene ends were 4 bases for V and 6 bases for J; bases not matched to a gene: 6. CDR3 sequence: CAWIFGTSGTEQYF. The CDR3 DNA is TGTGCCTGGATCTTTGGGACTAGCGGGACCGAGCAGTACTTC.

The V and J genes are TRBV12-5 and TRBJ2-5; no clear D. The germline CDR1 and CDR2 sequences are LGHNT and FRNRAP. Deletions cut 4 bases from V and 5 bases from J, with 8 bases between. The CDR3 sequence is 12 residues long. The chain's CDR3 is CASGSTRETQYF. The CDR3 nucleotides are TGTGCTAGTGGTTCCACAAGGGAGACCCAGTACTTC.

The chain links TRBV4-2 to TRBJ2-1; D assignment may be TRBD1 or TRBD2 (9 bases each). The germline V gene encodes CDR1 LGHNA and CDR2 YNFKEQ. The V end lost 1 base, the J end lost 8 bases, and 24 bases lay between the germline ends. This CDR3 is built from 18 residues. The CDR3 DNA sequence: TGTGCCAGCAGCCAAGTACAGGGGGCTGCGGGAGGGCCCTATGAGCAGTTCTTC. Translation gives CASSQVQGAAGGPYEQFF.

V gene TRBV6-5 combines with J gene TRBJ2-1, with a possible D match to TRBD1 (5 bases). V lost 4 bases and J lost 10, with 11 bases in between. This CDR3 spans 12 amino acids. Germline lookup yields CDR1 MNHEY and CDR2 SVGAGI. The CDR3 DNA is TGTGCCAGCAGTTCCATGCAGGGAGAGCAGTTCTTC. Translated, it gives CASSSMQGEQFF.

This chain connects TRBV30 to TRBJ1-1; D is perhaps TRBD1 (5 bases). The V end lost 4 bases, the J end lost 3 bases, and 9 bases lay between the germline ends. The CDR3 spans 12 residues. The germline V gene encodes CDR1 GTSNPN and CDR2 SVGIG (reference sequence). CDR3 nucleotide sequence: TGTGCCTGGACAGACAGAGACACTGAAGCTTTCTTT. This gives the protein CAWTDRDTEAFF.

This chain links TRBV9 with TRBJ2-2; D unresolved. Germline V gene data show CDR1 as SGDLS and CDR2 as YYNGEE. Trimming removed 3 bases from V and 0 bases from J, with 6 bases in between. This CDR3 is 14 amino acids long. The CDR3 here is CASSDPANTGELFF. Here the CDR3 DNA reads TGTGCCAGCAGCGACCCGGCGAACACCGGGGAGCTGTTTTTT.

The chain is built from TRBV6-5 and TRBJ2-3; 9 bases match TRBD1. Germline CDR1 MNHEY, CDR2 SVGAGI. The V and J ends lost 7 bases and 5 bases, in that order; junction bases with no gene match: 10. This CDR3 has 15 amino acids. CDR3 in DNA: TGTGCCAGCACCGATCCGGGACAGGGCGGAGATACGCAGTATTTT. It translates to CASTDPGQGGDTQYF.

The gene calls are TRBV9 and TRBJ1-3, with 7 bases aligning to TRBD1. Germline V gives CDR1 SGDLS, CDR2 YYNGEE. The CDR3 consists of 16 residues. V lost 0 bases, J lost 3 bases, and 6 bases stayed unmatched. This CDR3 reads CASSVATTGYGNTIYF. CDR3 nucleotide sequence: TGTGCCAGCAGCGTAGCCACGACAGGGTATGGAAACACCATATATTTT.

In regard to this clone: In the same sample, other DNA sequences code for this CDR3. V gene TRBV19 combines with J gene TRBJ2-7; D not resolved. Trimming stripped 2 bases from V and 0 bases from J, with 5 bases between. CDR1 and CDR2 (germline): LNHDA, SQIVND (reference sequence). The CDR3 extends over 13 amino acids. The DNA of the CDR3 is TGTGCCAGTAGTATACTGCCCTCCTACGAGCAGTACTTC. This gives the protein CASSILPSYEQYF.

The rearrangement joins TRBV7-6 to TRBJ1-1, with TRBD1 as a possible D gene (6 bases). Per the germline V gene, CDR1 is SGHVS and CDR2 is FNYEAQ. The V and J ends lost 5 bases and 4 bases respectively, with 11 bases between them. CDR3 length equals 13 residues. CDR3 coding DNA: TGTGCCAGCAGCAGGGAGGGGGGCACTGAAGCTTTCTTT. Its protein product is CASSREGGTEAFF.

This clone turned up a few times. The V gene is TRBV29-1, the J gene TRBJ1-1; D gene ambiguous. V was shortened by 6 bases and J by 11 bases, with 16 bases between the two germline ends. Germline-derived CDR1 and CDR2 are SQVTM and ANQGSEA. The CDR3 spans 11 residues. CDR3 sequence: CSVLGSSHAFF. CDR3 DNA sequence: TGCAGCGTCCTTGGGTCCTCACATGCTTTCTTT.

The rearrangement links TRBV6-1 to TRBJ1-5; D is perhaps TRBD1 (6 bases). The V end was cut by 5 bases, the J end by 0 bases, with 11 bases between. This CDR3 spans 15 amino acids. Germline V gives CDR1 MNHNS, CDR2 SASEGT. CDR3 protein: CASSPTGYSNQPQHF. CDR3 DNA sequence: TGTGCCAGCAGTCCTACAGGGTATAGCAATCAGCCCCAGCATTTT.

V gene TRBV4-1 combines with J gene TRBJ2-3; 12 nucleotides match TRBD1. Germline CDR1 MGHRA, CDR2 YSYEKL. V was clipped by 2 bases and J by 5 bases; unmatched bases: 8. This CDR3 comprises 17 residues. The CDR3 here is CASSQFTGTGGLDTQYF. Written as DNA, the CDR3 is TGCGCCAGCAGCCAATTTACCGGGACAGGGGGCCTAGATACGCAGTATTTT.

Comment on this clone: Other DNA sequences within the sample encode an identical CDR3. This sequence joins TRBV5-1 and TRBJ1-5; D might be TRBD1 (6 bases). CDR3 length: 13 residues. V was trimmed by 0 bases and J by 7 bases, leaving 8 bases between them. Germline CDR1 is SGHRS and CDR2 is YFSETQ. The CDR3 coding sequence is TGCGCCAGCAGCTTGGGAGGGGGGCAGCCCCAGCATTTT. This encodes CASSLGGGQPQHF.

CDR3 nucleotides: TGTGCCAGCAGTTCCTCCCAGGAGTACTACGAGCAGTACTTC. Protein product: CASSSSQEYYEQYF. This rearrangement joins TRBV6-6 to TRBJ2-7; D remains ambiguous. The germline V gene encodes CDR1 MNHNY and CDR2 SVGAGI (reference sequence). The CDR3 is 14 residues long. V lost 4 bases and J 3 bases, leaving 13 bases between the germline ends.

V usage is TRBV2 and J usage is TRBJ2-7; 9 positions agree with TRBD2. Trimming cost V 2 bases and J 6 bases; bases outside gene matches: 11. The germline gives CDR1 SNHLY, CDR2 FYNNEI. The CDR3 consists of 16 residues. DNA of the CDR3: TGTGCCAGCAGTGAATTTGGGCGGGAGGGCCTCGGCGAGCAGTACTTC. It encodes CASSEFGREGLGEQYF.

This rearrangement joins TRBV15 to TRBJ1-1; D gene uncertain. V lost 8 bases and J 0 bases, leaving 10 bases between the germline ends. This CDR3 region has 13 residues. Germline CDR1 and CDR2: LNHNV and YYDKDF (reference sequence). CDR3 sequence reads: CATGLKMNTEAFF. CDR3 sequence (DNA): TGTGCCACCGGTCTTAAGATGAACACTGAAGCTTTCTTT.

The CDR3 bases are TGTGCCAGCAGCGACACAGGGGCTAAGAACGAGCAGTACTTC. Protein product: CASSDTGAKNEQYF. This chain uses TRBV6-6 with TRBJ2-7; 7 bases fit TRBD1. Germline values: CDR1 MNHNY, CDR2 SVGAGI (reference sequence). Unmatched junction bases numbered 10, after V lost 6 bases and J lost 5 bases. The CDR3 covers 14 residues.

The chain uses TRBV19 and TRBJ2-1; 8 nucleotides match TRBD2. The CDR3 consists of 15 residues. With 6 bases clipped from V and 2 bases from J, the junction kept 6 bases outside the gene matches. The germline CDR1 and CDR2 sequences are LNHDA and SQIVND (reference sequence). This CDR3 is CASRSSSGAYNEQFF. The DNA of the CDR3 is TGTGCCAGTAGATCGAGTAGCGGGGCCTACAATGAGCAGTTCTTC.